Below are 26 T cell receptor beta chains sequenced from a single sample in a study of low-dose radiotherapy and immunotherapy resistance in tumors. Time point denoted: after trial treatment. The treatment is: LDRT plus nivolumab, ipilimumab, low-dose cyclophosphamide and aspirin (RACIN trial). Alpha and beta chains were covered, as first-strand cDNA relied on TRAV- and TRBV-specific primers. Amplification of TCRs used a constant-region primer and V-primer adapter for 20 PCR cycles. MiXCR, applied by TCRdb to the reads, yields one record per CDR3 protein. Of 95,000 to 100,000 distinct CDR3 sequences listed, roughly 20% are singletons. The material sequenced was PBMCs, taken after low-dose radiotherapy plus immunotherapy. These receptors all come from a male donor with prostate cancer.

Many counts were recorded for this clonotype. The V call is TRBV19, the J call TRBJ2-2; the D gene is possibly TRBD1 (6 bases). The CDR3 length is 14 residues. The V gene lost 6 bases and the J gene lost 6 bases, with 14 bases spanning the gap. Germline values: CDR1 LNHDA, CDR2 SQIVND (reference sequence). The CDR3 DNA follows: TGTGCCAGTAGGGGTTCAGGGGTCGCCGGGGAGCTGTTTTTT. Protein product: CASRGSGVAGELFF. Looking up the rest from reference TRBV19 and TRBJ2-2 gives the full variable domain: DGGITQSPKYLFRKEGQNVTLSCEQNLNHDAMYWYRQDPGQGLRLIYYSQIVNDFQKGDIAEGYSVSREKKESFPLTVTSAQKNPTAFYLCASRGSGVAGELFFGEGSRLTVL.

This clonotype occurred many times. The chain links TRBV19 to TRBJ1-3, with D uncertain. The CDR3 length is 18 residues. Germline V gives CDR1 LNHDA, CDR2 SQIVND (reference sequence). The V and J ends lost 0 bases and 0 bases respectively, with 15 bases between them. The CDR3 nucleotides are TGTGCCAGTAGTATAGATCCCGCCTCGCTCAGCTCTGGAAACACCATATATTTT. It yields the protein CASSIDPASLSSGNTIYF.

V is TRBV20-1 and J is TRBJ2-3; D may correspond to TRBD1 or TRBD2 (5 bases each). Germline V CDR1 and CDR2: DFQATT, SNEGSKA (reference sequence). The V end was cut by 0 bases, the J end by 0 bases, with 7 bases between. The CDR3 has 14 residues. The CDR3 reads CSARDGGSTDTQYF. CDR3 bases: TGCAGTGCTAGAGATGGGGGTAGCACAGATACGCAGTATTTT.

This sequence joins TRBV6-2 or TRBV6-3 and TRBJ2-7; D gene ambiguous. The CDR3 sequence is 12 residues long. CDR1 is MNHEY and CDR2 is SVGEGT in the germline V gene. Trimming shortened V by 5 bases and J by 4 bases, and 9 bases separated the two germline ends. DNA for the CDR3: TGTGCCAGCAGTGACTTCTTGTACGAGCAGTACTTC. Residues: CASSDFLYEQYF.

In its sample, this clonotype was seen many times. Here the CDR3 reads CSAVWEDDTQYF. The CDR3 region has the DNA TGCAGCGCCGTTTGGGAAGACGATACGCAGTATTTT. This chain uses TRBV29-1 with TRBJ2-3; D is unclear. Germline-derived CDR1 and CDR2 are SQVTM and ANQGSEA. This CDR3 contains 12 residues. Trimming took 7 bases from V and 6 from J, leaving 14 bases between them.

This clonotype was seen at least ten times. The CDR3 region is CASSYGQGKGYTF. The CDR3 bases are TGTGCCAGCAGTTATGGACAGGGGAAGGGCTACACCTTC. The genes are TRBV6-6 and TRBJ1-2, with TRBD1 matching 9 bases. The germline V gene has CDR1 MNHNY and CDR2 SVGAGI (reference sequence). The CDR3 loop spans 13 amino acids. V lost 3 bases, J lost 8 bases, and 4 bases stayed unmatched.

V is TRBV3-1 and J is TRBJ1-1; the match to TRBD1 covers 7 bases. CDR1 is LGHDT, CDR2 YNNKEL, per germline (reference sequence). The CDR3 runs 14 residues. Unmatched junction bases numbered 8, after V lost 7 bases and J lost 3 bases. This CDR3 is CASTGVDRDTEAFF. In DNA form, the CDR3 reads TGTGCCAGCACCGGGGTTGACAGGGACACTGAAGCTTTCTTT.

V usage is TRBV27 and J usage is TRBJ2-7; D remains unclear. The CDR3 is made up of 13 amino acids. Trimming took off 4 bases at V and 3 bases at J, with 10 bases between the two ends. Germline V lookup: CDR1 MNHEY, CDR2 SMNVEV (reference sequence). CDR3 residues: CASSSPRNYEQYF. Written as DNA, the CDR3 is TGTGCCAGCAGTTCCCCAAGAAACTACGAGCAGTACTTC.

This clonotype appeared once. This chain uses TRBV20-1 with TRBJ1-5; D remains ambiguous. The CDR3 spans 15 residues. V was trimmed by 3 bases and J by 1 base, leaving 13 bases between them. Germline-derived CDR1 and CDR2 are DFQATT and SNEGSKA (reference sequence). CDR3 loop: CSASNGFASNQPQHF. CDR3 nucleotides: TGCAGTGCTAGTAATGGGTTTGCGAGCAATCAGCCCCAGCATTTT.

This clonotype was seen repeatedly, ten times or more. The chain employs TRBV18 and TRBJ1-5, with TRBD1 as a possible D gene (5 bases). The germline V and J ends were trimmed by 5 bases and 5 bases, with 13 bases remaining between them. The germline V gene encodes CDR1 KGHSH and CDR2 LQKENI. CDR3 size: 14 residues. Here the CDR3 DNA reads TGTGCCAGCTCAACCCAGGGTAGTGATCAGCCCCAGCATTTT. Encoded protein: CASSTQGSDQPQHF.

This clonotype was counted at least ten times. The chain carries TRBV12-3 or TRBV12-4 and TRBJ2-7; either TRBD1 or TRBD2 may supply D (6 bases each). The length of the CDR3 is 12 residues. V lost 10 bases and J 3 bases, leaving 13 bases between the germline ends. CDR3 sequence: CATARGDYEQYF. The CDR3 bases are TGTGCCACCGCGAGGGGGGACTACGAGCAGTACTTC.

The chain has TRBV3-1 and TRBJ1-2; 9 bases align to TRBD1. V gave up 1 base and J gave up 8 bases; unmatched junction bases: 8. Per germline, CDR1 LGHDT and CDR2 YNNKEL (reference sequence). The CDR3 loop spans 15 amino acids. CDR3 amino acids: CASSQAFRTGDGYTF. As DNA, the CDR3 is TGTGCCAGCAGCCAAGCTTTCCGGACAGGGGACGGCTACACCTTC. Together with reference TRBV3-1 and TRBJ1-2, the CDR3 gives the full variable domain: DTAVSQTPKYLVTQMGNDKSIKCEQNLGHDTMYWYKQDSKKFLKIMFSYNNKELIINETVPNRFSPKSPDKAHLNLHINSLELGDSAVYFCASSQAFRTGDGYTFGSGTRLTVV.

This clonotype was counted many times. The rearrangement uses TRBV27 and TRBJ2-1; 7 bases map to TRBD1. Germline CDR1 reads MNHEY; CDR2 reads SMNVEV (reference sequence). The CDR3 is 16 amino acids. J lost 4 bases, V lost 1 base, and 7 bases had no gene match. Here the CDR3 DNA reads TGTGCCAGCAGTTTATTCATTGGGGACAGTTACAATGAGCAGTTCTTC. Its translation is CASSLFIGDSYNEQFF.

The table lists this clonotype with a few counts. V and J are TRBV2 and TRBJ2-2, with TRBD2 matching over 13 bases. The V and J ends lost 3 bases and 0 bases, in that order; junction bases with no gene match: 1. Germline lookup yields CDR1 SNHLY and CDR2 FYNNEI. The CDR3 contains 17 residues. This CDR3 is CASSDTSGGANTGELFF. In DNA form, the CDR3 reads TGTGCCAGCAGTGACACTAGCGGGGGGGCGAACACCGGGGAGCTGTTTTTT. The full variable domain, with the rest looked up from reference TRBV2 and TRBJ2-2, is EPEVTQTPSHQVTQMGQEVILRCVPISNHLYFYWYRQILGQKVEFLVSFYNNEISEKSEIFDDQFSVERPDGSNFTLKIRSTKLEDSAMYFCASSDTSGGANTGELFFGEGSRLTVL.

Of note for this clonotype: A read error is the likely source, as a far larger clone sits one nucleotide away. The V and J genes are TRBV10-2 and TRBJ2-5; 10 bases map to TRBD2. The length of the CDR3 is 16 residues. The germline gives CDR1 WSHSY, CDR2 SAAADI. J gave up 11 bases and V 0 bases, and 12 bases lay outside the gene matches. CDR3 loop: CASSESQRGGLDEQYF. CDR3 nucleotides: TGCGCCAGCAGTGAGTCTCAGCGGGGGGGTCTGGATGAGCAGTACTTC.

Ten or more counts support this clonotype. The chain joins TRBV2 to TRBJ2-7, with TRBD1 identical over 8 bases. V was clipped by 10 bases and J by 4 bases; unmatched bases: 6. Germline V gene data show CDR1 as SNHLY and CDR2 as FYNNEI. The CDR3 contains 12 residues. CDR3: CATGGSLYEQYF. The CDR3 nucleotides are TGTGCCACAGGGGGCTCTCTGTACGAGCAGTACTTC.

The chain links TRBV5-5 to TRBJ2-7; 7 bases are shared with TRBD1. CDR1 is SGHKS, CDR2 YYEKEE, per germline (reference sequence). The J segment lost 6 bases and the V segment lost 3 bases, leaving 6 bases of the junction unmatched. The CDR3 is 13 amino acids. CDR3 residues: CASSSPQGVEQYF. In DNA, the CDR3 is TGTGCCAGCAGCTCCCCCCAGGGGGTCGAGCAGTACTTC.

The rearrangement uses TRBV6-2 or TRBV6-3 and TRBJ2-2; maybe TRBD1 (6 bases). The CDR3 has 15 residues. Germline CDR1 reads MNHEY; CDR2 reads SVGEGT. V was shortened by 6 bases and J by 1 base, with 12 bases between the two germline ends. CDR3 loop: CASSITQGNTGELFF. CDR3 nucleotide sequence: TGTGCCAGCAGCATAACACAGGGGAACACCGGGGAGCTGTTTTTT.

This clonotype has just a few counts. This chain connects TRBV19 to TRBJ1-1; D is uncertain. This CDR3 spans 14 amino acids. Trimming pared 6 bases from V and 0 bases from J, leaving 11 bases between. Germline loops: CDR1 LNHDA, CDR2 SQIVND (reference sequence). The CDR3 spells CASSPLTMNTEAFF. Here the CDR3 DNA reads TGTGCCAGTAGCCCCCTGACCATGAACACTGAAGCTTTCTTT.

The sample holds many counts of this clonotype. The chain employs TRBV5-4 and TRBJ2-3; D remains unclear. The V end was cut by 0 bases, the J end by 2 bases, with 7 bases between. Germline CDR1 is SGHNT and CDR2 is YYREEE (reference sequence). The CDR3 runs 14 residues. In DNA form, the CDR3 reads TGTGCCAGCAGCTTGGGCTCACCCACAGATACGCAGTATTTT. Protein: CASSLGSPTDTQYF.

The sample holds many counts of this clonotype. The CDR3, as DNA: TGTGCCAGTAGTATATTCGCCCGGCAGGCCCCTAACTATGGCTACACCTTC. Protein product: CASSIFARQAPNYGYTF. The chain carries TRBV19 and TRBJ1-2; D uncertain. The CDR3 runs 17 residues. Trimming removed 2 bases from V and 0 bases from J, with 16 bases in between. CDR1 and CDR2 (germline): LNHDA, SQIVND (reference sequence).

This clonotype was recorded many times. The chain has TRBV14 and TRBJ2-3; D unresolved. CDR1 SGHDN and CDR2 FVKESK come from the germline V gene. V dropped 0 bases and J dropped 4 bases, with 8 bases sitting between them. The CDR3 totals 14 residues. Here the CDR3 DNA reads TGTGCCAGCAGCCAAGATTACCCCCCAGATACGCAGTATTTT. Amino acids: CASSQDYPPDTQYF.

This clonotype was observed many times. The chain joins TRBV7-3 to TRBJ2-1, with 10 positions matching TRBD2. Germline assignment: CDR1 SGHTA and CDR2 FQGTGA. V was pared by 6 bases and J by 1 base, with 3 bases of the junction left unmatched. The CDR3 spans 15 residues. The CDR3 DNA follows: TGTGCCAGCAGTTCAGCGGGGGGGTCCTACAATGAGCAGTTCTTC. This gives the protein CASSSAGGSYNEQFF.

The rearrangement links TRBV5-8 to TRBJ2-1, with 10 bases fitting TRBD2. This CDR3 has 14 amino acids. The V gene's germline CDR1 is SGHTS and CDR2 YDEGEE. V lost 1 base to trimming and J lost 9 bases; unmatched junction nucleotides: 4. As DNA, the CDR3 is TGTGCCAGCAGCTTGAGGCTAGCGGGGGTTGAGCAGTTCTTC. It translates to CASSLRLAGVEQFF.

This chain links TRBV2 with TRBJ1-2, with TRBD1 as a possible D gene (5 bases). The CDR3 consists of 13 residues. V dropped 6 bases and J dropped 4 bases, with 12 bases sitting between them. Germline CDR1 is SNHLY and CDR2 is FYNNEI. The DNA for the CDR3 is TGTGCCAGCAGAGGCGAGGGGACCTATGGCTACACCTTC. Amino acids: CASRGEGTYGYTF.

This rearrangement joins TRBV14 to TRBJ2-2, with 8 bases lining up with TRBD2. V gave up 0 bases and J gave up 6 bases; unmatched junction bases: 6. CDR3 length equals 16 residues. Per the germline V gene, CDR1 is SGHDN and CDR2 is FVKESK. This CDR3 reads CASSQDASGGPGELFF. The CDR3 coding sequence is TGTGCCAGCAGCCAAGACGCTTCGGGGGGGCCCGGGGAGCTGTTTTTT.